One and the same sample provided the 13 T cell receptor beta chains below, sequenced in a study of CD8+CD57+ T cells in acquired aplastic anemia. Selection for sequencing was limited to patients who had shown CD8+CD57+ cell expansion by flow cytometry. The study profiled TCR beta VDJ and CDR3 using genomic DNA as template. TCRdb itself ran the reads through MiXCR, one entry per CDR3 protein. The sample has under 200,000 distinct CDR3 sequences; just under 50% are singletons. Source material: sorted CD4+, CD8+, or CD8+CD57+ T cells (not recorded which) from PBMCs. The receptor source for this set is a human donor with aplastic anemia.

The chain's CDR3 is CAIRGGTSDTQYF. DNA of the CDR3: TGTGCCATCAGGGGAGGGACTAGCGATACGCAGTATTTT. V usage is TRBV10-3 and J usage is TRBJ2-3; TRBD2 matches at 9 bases. With 6 bases clipped from V and 6 bases from J, the junction kept 4 bases outside the gene matches. Germline loops: CDR1 ENHRY, CDR2 SYGVKD. CDR3 length equals 13 residues.

On this clonotype: Relative to the germline gene, one junction end is altered; a read error may explain this. The chain is built from TRBV7-6 and TRBJ2-1; tentatively, D is TRBD1 or TRBD2 (5 bases each). The CDR3 runs to 15 residues. Germline V gene lookup returns CDR1 SGHVS and CDR2 FNYEAQ. This chain's CDR3 is CASSSTPGARDEQFF. CDR3 DNA sequence: TGTGCTAGCAGCTCCACCCCCGGGGCCAGAGATGAGCAGTTCTTC.

This chain uses TRBV4-1 with TRBJ2-2, with a tentative D call TRBD1 (6 bases). V lost 4 bases, J lost 1 base, and 7 bases lay in between. Germline assignment: CDR1 MGHRA and CDR2 YSYEKL. CDR3 size: 14 residues. CDR3 nucleotide sequence: TGCGCCAGCAGCCGGACAGAGAACACCGGGGAGCTGTTTTTT. This codes for CASSRTENTGELFF.

The rearrangement joins TRBV7-6 to TRBJ2-7; 9 bases fit TRBD1. Germline V gene sequence: CDR1 SGHVS, CDR2 FNYEAQ. J was trimmed by 4 bases and V by 3 bases; bases with no gene match: 7. The CDR3 has 15 amino acids. In DNA, the CDR3 is TGTGCCAGCAGCTTTGGGACAGGGTTGACTTACGAGCAGTACTTC. Residues: CASSFGTGLTYEQYF.

The chain couples TRBV10-3 to TRBJ1-3; D is unresolved. Germline CDR1 is ENHRY and CDR2 is SYGVKD. V was cut by 3 bases and J by 7 bases, with 10 bases left in between. This CDR3 comprises 13 residues. The CDR3 reads CAISDVGRNTIYF. The DNA of the CDR3 is TGTGCCATCAGTGATGTAGGCCGGAACACCATATATTTT.

The chain is built from TRBV29-1 and TRBJ2-2, with D perhaps assigned TRBD1 or TRBD2 (5 bases each). Trimming stripped 6 bases from V and 7 bases from J, with 12 bases between. Germline V gene data show CDR1 as SQVTM and CDR2 as ANQGSEA. CDR3 length: 12 residues. CDR3 loop: CSVRGSLGELFF. DNA for the CDR3: TGCAGCGTGAGGGGATCCCTCGGGGAGCTGTTTTTT.

The chain couples TRBV19 to TRBJ2-4; tentatively, D is TRBD1 (6 bases). Deletions cut 5 bases from V and 6 bases from J, with 14 bases between. This CDR3 contains 14 residues. CDR1 LNHDA and CDR2 SQIVND come from the germline V gene (reference sequence). In DNA, the CDR3 is TGTGCCAGTAGTTACGGCCTAGGGGGAAACATTCAGTACTTC. This codes for CASSYGLGGNIQYF.

The chain combines TRBV19 with TRBJ1-1; weak D call: TRBD1 (5 bases). Germline values: CDR1 LNHDA, CDR2 SQIVND (reference sequence). The length of the CDR3 is 13 residues. V was shortened by 1 base and J by 4 bases, with 7 bases between the two germline ends. Here the CDR3 reads CASSIGTPTEAFF. The CDR3 DNA sequence: TGTGCCAGTAGTATAGGGACACCCACTGAAGCTTTCTTT.

This clonotype came up many times. The CDR3 region has the DNA TGTGCCATCAGTGAATACAGGGACTATGGCTACACCTTC. Its translation is CAISEYRDYGYTF. The chain combines TRBV10-3 with TRBJ1-2; D might be TRBD1 (6 bases). Germline V gene lookup returns CDR1 ENHRY and CDR2 SYGVKD. V was shortened by 3 bases and J by 3 bases, with 8 bases between the two germline ends. This CDR3 has 13 residues.

This clonotype was found many times. The chain joins TRBV20-1 to TRBJ1-1; D gene unclear. With 4 bases removed from V and 1 base from J, the gap between germline ends came to 7 bases. CDR1 and CDR2 (germline): DFQATT, SNEGSKA (reference sequence). This CDR3 is built from 12 residues. In DNA form, the CDR3 reads TGCAGTGCTATCGTGGCGAACACTGAAGCTTTCTTT. Translation gives CSAIVANTEAFF.

This clonotype has ten or more counts. The rearrangement uses TRBV20-1 and TRBJ2-5; D is unclear. There are 13 residues in the CDR3. CDR1 and CDR2 from the germline V gene are DFQATT and SNEGSKA (reference sequence). V shed 0 bases and J shed 7 bases, with 12 bases lying between them. DNA of the CDR3: TGCAGTGCTAGAGATATGCACAATGGGACCCAGTACTTC. It yields the protein CSARDMHNGTQYF.

This clonotype has more than one count but fewer than ten. The chain links TRBV7-9 to TRBJ1-2; D perhaps matches TRBD1 (6 bases). The CDR3 is 13 amino acids. Germline CDR1 is SEHNR and CDR2 is FQNEAQ (reference sequence). The ends were cut back, 5 bases at V and 8 bases at J, with 15 bases in the middle. This CDR3 is CASSVRTESGYTF. The CDR3 nucleotides read TGTGCCAGCAGCGTTCGGACAGAATCGGGCTACACCTTC.

The rearrangement links TRBV2 to TRBJ2-7; TRBD1 agrees at 9 bases. This CDR3 comprises 12 residues. V dropped 10 bases and J dropped 2; count of bases not matched to a gene: 3. CDR1 and CDR2 from the germline V gene are SNHLY and FYNNEI. CDR3 loop: CATGTGPYEQYF. CDR3 nucleotides: TGTGCCACCGGGACAGGGCCCTACGAGCAGTACTTC.